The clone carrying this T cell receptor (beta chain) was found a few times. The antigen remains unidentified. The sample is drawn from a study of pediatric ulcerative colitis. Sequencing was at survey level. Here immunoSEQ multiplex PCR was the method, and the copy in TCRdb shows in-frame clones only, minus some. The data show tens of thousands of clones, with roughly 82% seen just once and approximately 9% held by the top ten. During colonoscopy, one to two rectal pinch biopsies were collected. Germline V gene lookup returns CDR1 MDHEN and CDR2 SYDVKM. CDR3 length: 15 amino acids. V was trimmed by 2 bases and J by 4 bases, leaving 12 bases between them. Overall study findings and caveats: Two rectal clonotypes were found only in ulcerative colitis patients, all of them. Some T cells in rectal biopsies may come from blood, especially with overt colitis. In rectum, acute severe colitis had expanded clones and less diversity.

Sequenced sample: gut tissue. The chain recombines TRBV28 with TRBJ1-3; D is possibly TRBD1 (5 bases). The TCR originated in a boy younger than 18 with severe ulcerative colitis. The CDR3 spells CASSLGGTGGNTIYF. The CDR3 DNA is TGTGCCAGCAGTTTAGGGGGGACGGGGGGAAACACCATATATTTT.